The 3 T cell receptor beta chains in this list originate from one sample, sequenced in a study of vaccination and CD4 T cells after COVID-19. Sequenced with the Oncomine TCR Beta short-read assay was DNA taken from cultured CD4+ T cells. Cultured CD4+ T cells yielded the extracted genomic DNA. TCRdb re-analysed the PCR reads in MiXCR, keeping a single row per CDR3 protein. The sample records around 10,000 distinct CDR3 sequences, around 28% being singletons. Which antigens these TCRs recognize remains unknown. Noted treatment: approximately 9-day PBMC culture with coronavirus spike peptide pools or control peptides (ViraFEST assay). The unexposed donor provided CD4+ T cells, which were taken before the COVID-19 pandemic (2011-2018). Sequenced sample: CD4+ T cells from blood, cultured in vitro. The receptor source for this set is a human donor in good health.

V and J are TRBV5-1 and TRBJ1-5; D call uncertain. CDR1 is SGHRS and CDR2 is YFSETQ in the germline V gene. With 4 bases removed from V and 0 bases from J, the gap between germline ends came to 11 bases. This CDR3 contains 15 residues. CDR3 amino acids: CASSPSGNSNQPQHF. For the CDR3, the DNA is TGCGCCAGCAGCCCGTCGGGGAATAGCAATCAGCCCCAGCATTTT.

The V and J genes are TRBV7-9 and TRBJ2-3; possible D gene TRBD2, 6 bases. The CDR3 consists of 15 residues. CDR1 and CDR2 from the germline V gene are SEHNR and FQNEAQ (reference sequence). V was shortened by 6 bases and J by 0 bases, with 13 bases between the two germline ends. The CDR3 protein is CASRPTGTSTDTQYF. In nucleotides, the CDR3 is TGTGCCAGCAGGCCTACCGGGACTAGCACAGATACGCAGTATTTT.

In DNA form, the CDR3 reads TGTGCCAGCAGTTTATCCGCTGGTGGCTACACCTTC. This sequence encodes CASSLSAGGYTF. The rearrangement uses TRBV28 and TRBJ1-2, with D hard to call. V was clipped by 1 base and J by 7 bases, with 7 bases between them. The germline V gene encodes CDR1 MDHEN and CDR2 SYDVKM. The CDR3 totals 12 residues.